These 22 T cell receptor beta chains were all obtained from the same sample, sequenced in a study of blood T cell repertoires in COVID-19. Generated by immunoSEQ multiplex PCR, the TCRdb table keeps only in-frame clones and is missing some. The data show some 200,000 clones, just under 85% seen once. The source material was peripheral blood. Receptors originate from a human donor with acute or convalescent COVID-19. The donor label of this sample is uncertain.

The rearrangement joins TRBV4-1 to TRBJ2-3; 11 nucleotides align to TRBD2. With V trimmed by 4 bases and J by 0 bases, 6 bases remained unmatched. The CDR3 totals 17 residues. The germline gives CDR1 MGHRA, CDR2 YSYEKL. The CDR3 nucleotides read TGCGCCAGCAGCCTATCACTAGCGGGAGCTAGCACAGATACGCAGTATTTT. Translating gives CASSLSLAGASTDTQYF.

This clone was detected once. The rearrangement links TRBV3-1 (or the pseudogene TRBV3-2) to TRBJ2-1; 9 nucleotides line up with TRBD2. The germline gives CDR1 LGHDT, CDR2 YNNKEL (reference sequence). This CDR3 has 17 amino acids. The V segment lost 4 bases and the J segment 4 bases; nucleotides outside the gene matches: 11. CDR3 coding DNA: TGTGCCAGCAGCCCCTTAAGCGGGAGGAGTGGGTACAATGAGCAGTTCTTC. Its protein product is CASSPLSGRSGYNEQFF.

A single count supports this clone. The chain uses TRBV7-8 and TRBJ2-5, with 8 bases matching TRBD2. Germline V lookup: CDR1 SGHVS, CDR2 FQNEAQ. This CDR3 is built from 14 residues. V gave up 1 base and J gave up 4 bases; unmatched junction bases: 2. CDR3 amino acids: CASSLGGRSETQYF. CDR3 DNA sequence: TGTGCCAGCAGCTTAGGCGGGAGGTCAGAGACCCAGTACTTC.

This sequence joins TRBV11-1 and TRBJ2-7, with TRBD2 matching 8 bases. The CDR3 runs to 14 residues. Germline V CDR1 and CDR2: SGHAT, FQDESV (reference sequence). J lost 0 bases, V lost 2 bases, and 0 bases had no gene match. The CDR3 region is CASSLSGSSYEQYF. CDR3 coding DNA: TGTGCCAGCAGCTTAAGCGGGAGCTCCTACGAGCAGTACTTC. The complete variable domain, with remaining parts taken from reference TRBV11-1 and TRBJ2-7, reads EAEVAQSPRYKITEKSQAVAFWCDPISGHATLYWYRQILGQGPELLVQFQDESVVDDSQLPKDRFSAERLKGVDSTLKIQPAELGDSAMYLCASSLSGSSYEQYFGPGTRLTVT.

This clone was counted a single time. The chain joins TRBV29-1 to TRBJ2-1; 7 bases line up with TRBD2. Per germline, CDR1 SQVTM and CDR2 ANQGSEA. Germline trimming cut 4 bases from V and 8 bases from J; bases unmatched to any gene: 14. CDR3 length: 15 amino acids. CDR3 loop: CSVGKGGSSVDEQFF. For the CDR3, the DNA is TGCAGCGTTGGGAAGGGCGGGAGTTCTGTAGATGAGCAGTTCTTC.

V and J are TRBV4-3 and TRBJ1-5; no clear D gene. Trimming pared 0 bases from V and 6 bases from J, leaving 6 bases between. The CDR3 spans 13 residues. From germline, CDR1 is LGHNA and CDR2 YSLEER. The CDR3 sequence: CASSQEEGQPQHF. For the CDR3, the DNA is TGCGCCAGCAGCCAAGAGGAGGGTCAGCCCCAGCATTTT.

The chain links TRBV10-2 to TRBJ2-7; D unresolved. This CDR3 is built from 13 residues. V was shortened by 6 bases and J by 2 bases, with 11 bases between the two germline ends. CDR1 WSHSY and CDR2 SAAADI come from the germline V gene. The CDR3 DNA reads TGCGCCAGCAGCCTAGACCCGACCTACGAGCAGTACTTC. It encodes CASSLDPTYEQYF.

The V gene is TRBV11-1, the J gene TRBJ2-3; D perhaps matches TRBD1 (5 bases). Germline V lookup: CDR1 SGHAT, CDR2 FQDESV (reference sequence). The CDR3 has 14 amino acids. Trimming took 3 bases from V and 3 from J, leaving 10 bases between them. The CDR3 bases are TGTGCCAGCAGCTTCCAGGGAAGGACAGATACGCAGTATTTT. Translating it yields CASSFQGRTDTQYF. Drawing the rest from reference TRBV11-1 and TRBJ2-3, the complete variable domain is EAEVAQSPRYKITEKSQAVAFWCDPISGHATLYWYRQILGQGPELLVQFQDESVVDDSQLPKDRFSAERLKGVDSTLKIQPAELGDSAMYLCASSFQGRTDTQYFGPGTRLTVL.

This chain joins TRBV30 and TRBJ1-1; no clear D gene. V lost 0 bases and J lost 0, with 5 bases in between. Germline V gene data show CDR1 as GTSNPN and CDR2 as SVGIG (reference sequence). The CDR3 sequence is 13 residues long. The CDR3 bases are TGTGCCTGGAGTGTAGCAATGAACACTGAAGCTTTCTTT. It specifies CAWSVAMNTEAFF.

The V gene is TRBV5-1, the J gene TRBJ2-5; 7 nucleotides agree with TRBD2. After removal of 5 bases from V and 4 bases from J, the junction contained 14 bases not matched to a gene. The CDR3 is 16 amino acids. The germline CDR1 and CDR2 sequences are SGHRS and YFSETQ. The CDR3 DNA is TGCGCCAGCAGGCCGGGGACCTACCCGGGGGGAGAGACCCAGTACTTC. Protein sequence: CASRPGTYPGGETQYF.

V usage is TRBV4-2 and J usage is TRBJ1-5; D is unclear. This CDR3 is built from 13 residues. Looked up from germline, CDR1 is LGHNA and CDR2 is YNFKEQ. Trimming left V 4 bases short and J 7 bases short, with 11 bases between. This CDR3 reads CASSRSRLQPQHF. Written as DNA, the CDR3 is TGTGCCAGCAGCCGATCTAGACTCCAGCCCCAGCATTTT.

The V call is TRBV27, the J call TRBJ2-3, with 9 bases matching TRBD2. V gave up 1 base and J gave up 0 bases; unmatched junction bases: 5. The length of the CDR3 is 17 residues. Looked up from germline, CDR1 is MNHEY and CDR2 is SMNVEV (reference sequence). The CDR3 sequence is CASSLWLAGVSTDTQYF. As DNA, the CDR3 is TGTGCCAGCAGTTTATGGTTAGCGGGAGTCAGCACAGATACGCAGTATTTT.

This rearrangement joins TRBV6-2 or TRBV6-3 to TRBJ1-5, with TRBD1 as a possible D gene (6 bases). Trimming shortened V by 6 bases and J by 6 bases, and 12 bases separated the two germline ends. The CDR3 extends over 13 amino acids. Germline lookup yields CDR1 MNHEY and CDR2 SVGEGT. CDR3 sequence (DNA): TGTGCCAGCAGCCCCTCAGGGGTTCAGCCCCAGCATTTT. This encodes CASSPSGVQPQHF.

The rearrangement links TRBV15 to TRBJ1-2; TRBD1 is a possible D gene (5 bases). V gave up 0 bases and J gave up 5 bases, with 10 bases separating them. This CDR3 spans 14 amino acids. The V gene's germline CDR1 is LNHNV and CDR2 YYDKDF (reference sequence). The CDR3 here is CATSRESGGYGYTF. CDR3 in DNA: TGTGCCACCAGCAGAGAGTCGGGGGGATATGGCTACACCTTC.

CDR3 nucleotide sequence: TGTGCCATCAGTGAGTTGGTAGCGTCCTTTAATGAGCAGTTCTTC. Residues: CAISELVASFNEQFF. The rearrangement links TRBV10-3 to TRBJ2-1; D might be TRBD2 (5 bases). The CDR3 length is 15 residues. V was cut by 1 base and J by 7 bases, with 14 bases left in between. Per the germline V gene, CDR1 is ENHRY and CDR2 is SYGVKD.

The rearrangement uses TRBV5-8 and TRBJ2-3; 10 bases fit TRBD2. CDR3 length: 16 amino acids. Per the germline V gene, CDR1 is SGHTS and CDR2 is YDEGEE. V trimming: 0 bases; J trimming: 4 bases; junction bases outside the gene matches: 5. The CDR3 DNA is TGTGCCAGCAGCTTGGGTCTAGCGGGAGTCCCAGATACGCAGTATTTT. Translation: CASSLGLAGVPDTQYF. Filled out from reference TRBV5-8 and TRBJ2-3, the complete variable domain reads EAGVTQSPTHLIKTRGQQATLRCSPISGHTSVYWYQQALGLGLQFLLWYDEGEERNRGNFPPRFSGRQFPNYSSELNVNALELEDSALYLCASSLGLAGVPDTQYFGPGTRLTVL.

J is TRBJ2-1 and V is TRBV20-1; D gene unclear. Germline lookup yields CDR1 DFQATT and CDR2 SNEGSKA (reference sequence). Trimming removed 6 bases from V and 7 bases from J, with 10 bases in between. The CDR3 is made up of 11 amino acids. The CDR3 bases are TGCAGTGCCCCCGACTGGAATGAGCAGTTCTTC. This sequence encodes CSAPDWNEQFF.

The chain combines TRBV7-3 with TRBJ1-1; D remains unclear. The V end was cut by 2 bases, the J end by 3 bases, with 13 bases between. Germline CDR1 is SGHTA and CDR2 is FQGTGA. CDR3 length: 15 amino acids. This chain's CDR3 is CASSLGPNSHTEAFF. The CDR3 nucleotides read TGTGCCAGCAGCTTAGGCCCTAACAGTCACACTGAAGCTTTCTTT.

The chain couples TRBV5-8 to TRBJ2-6; 9 nucleotides line up with TRBD1. CDR3 length equals 16 residues. The junction had 5 bases not matched to a gene; V was cut back by 4 bases and J by 3 bases. Germline CDR1 SGHTS, CDR2 YDEGEE. The CDR3 loop is CASSLHRGLGANVLTF. CDR3 nucleotide sequence: TGTGCCAGCAGCCTCCACAGGGGGCTTGGGGCCAACGTCCTGACTTTC.

This chain uses TRBV5-1 with TRBJ1-1; 8 positions match TRBD1. The CDR3 runs 14 residues. With V trimmed by 4 bases and J by 5 bases, 7 bases remained unmatched. Looked up from germline, CDR1 is SGHRS and CDR2 is YFSETQ. CDR3 sequence reads: CASSTGTGRTEAFF. Written as DNA, the CDR3 is TGCGCCAGCAGCACCGGGACAGGTCGGACTGAAGCTTTCTTT. The complete variable domain, with remaining parts taken from reference TRBV5-1 and TRBJ1-1, reads KAGVTQTPRYLIKTRGQQVTLSCSPISGHRSVSWYQQTPGQGLQFLFEYFSETQRNKGNFPGRFSGRQFSNSRSEMNVSTLELGDSALYLCASSTGTGRTEAFFGQGTRLTVV.

DNA for the CDR3: TGTGCCAGCTCACCATGGTCCGGGACTGACCGCTACAATGAGCAGTTCTTC. It encodes CASSPWSGTDRYNEQFF. V gene TRBV18 combines with J gene TRBJ2-1, with D possibly matching TRBD2 (6 bases). The CDR3 length is 17 residues. Germline values: CDR1 KGHSH, CDR2 LQKENI. V lost 2 bases to trimming and J lost 3 bases, with 17 bases between them.

The chain uses TRBV3-1 (or the pseudogene TRBV3-2) and TRBJ1-1; D may be TRBD1 (6 bases). CDR1 and CDR2 (germline): LGHDT, YNNKEL (reference sequence). The CDR3 runs 15 residues. Between the trimmed V and J ends, which lost 4 bases and 4 bases, there was a span of 16 bases. The CDR3 coding sequence is TGTGCCAGCAGCCGCCTGGGGGCGCAAGGCACTGAAGCTTTCTTT. This translates into CASSRLGAQGTEAFF.